A single sample gave rise to the 28 T cell receptor beta chains below, sequenced in a study of Ad26.COV2.S vaccination and SARS-CoV-2 variants. Sequencing was performed with immunoSEQ multiplex PCR; in TCRdb, only in-frame clones are kept and a portion is missing. The repertoire includes roughly 420,000 clones, roughly 89% of them detected once, and 2% to 3% sits in the top ten. Treatment of the sample: some 20 received Ad26.COV2.S at low or high dose, single or two shots; roughly five received placebo; per-sample allocation not given. Day 63 following the first vaccine or placebo injection was when the samples were taken. The material was peripheral blood, obtained in a trial of Ad26.COV2.S vaccine versus placebo. These receptor sequences come from a person between 18 and 65 years old who received the Ad26.COV2.S COVID-19 vaccine or a placebo.

The J gene is TRBJ1-4, the V gene TRBV3-1 (or the pseudogene TRBV3-2); 7 bases line up with TRBD1. The CDR3 consists of 14 residues. Germline loops: CDR1 LGHDT, CDR2 YNNKEL (reference sequence). With 4 bases clipped from V and 7 bases from J, the junction kept 6 bases outside the gene matches. This CDR3 is CASSRGQTGEKLFF. CDR3 nucleotide sequence: TGTGCCAGCAGCCGGGGACAGACGGGTGAAAAACTGTTTTTT.

This clone has just one count. This chain connects TRBV18 to TRBJ1-4; unclear D gene. Germline lookup yields CDR1 KGHSH and CDR2 LQKENI. The CDR3 totals 14 residues. Trimming removed 1 base from V and 0 bases from J, with 3 bases in between. The CDR3 loop is CASSPQATNEKLFF. CDR3 nucleotide sequence: TGTGCCAGCTCACCACAAGCAACTAATGAAAAACTGTTTTTT.

The V gene is TRBV7-9, the J gene TRBJ1-3; weak D call: TRBD1 (5 bases). The CDR3 contains 14 residues. Per the germline V gene, CDR1 is SEHNR and CDR2 is FQNEAQ (reference sequence). V was trimmed by 5 bases and J by 4 bases, leaving 12 bases between them. CDR3: CASSRGTEGNTIYF. The DNA for the CDR3 is TGTGCCAGCAGCCGGGGGACCGAAGGAAACACCATATATTTT.

This clone was observed a handful of times. The chain carries TRBV4-2 and TRBJ2-5; no reliable D call. V was pared by 0 bases and J by 2 bases, with 10 bases between. CDR3 length: 15 residues. Germline lookup yields CDR1 LGHNA and CDR2 YNFKEQ. This chain's CDR3 is CASSQDRGEQETQYF. CDR3 DNA: TGTGCCAGCAGCCAAGATCGTGGCGAACAAGAGACCCAGTACTTC.

This clone appeared a few times. V gene TRBV9 combines with J gene TRBJ1-6, with D tentatively TRBD1 (5 bases). Germline CDR1 reads SGDLS; CDR2 reads YYNGEE. Trimming removed 4 bases at V and 9 bases at J, with 8 bases between. The CDR3 is 12 amino acids. The CDR3 DNA follows: TGTGCCAGCAGCTTAGGGGTTTCACCCCTCCACTTT. Its protein product is CASSLGVSPLHF.

The sample holds one count of this clone. This chain joins TRBV4-3 and TRBJ1-2, with a tentative D call TRBD1 (5 bases). The CDR3 spans 14 residues. V lost 4 bases, J lost 8 bases, and 17 bases lay in between. Per the germline V gene, CDR1 is LGHNA and CDR2 is YSLEER. CDR3 nucleotides: TGCGCCAGCAGCCTAAAAGACAGCTGGTACGGCTACACCTTC. It specifies CASSLKDSWYGYTF.

The chain carries TRBV20-1 and TRBJ1-1; D remains unclear. V was cut by 3 bases and J by 5 bases, with 7 bases left in between. CDR3 length: 11 residues. Looked up from germline, CDR1 is DFQATT and CDR2 is SNEGSKA (reference sequence). The CDR3 nucleotides read TGCAGTGCTAGGCCGGGGACTGAAGCTTTCTTT. As protein: CSARPGTEAFF.

The rearrangement joins TRBV13 to TRBJ2-7; 7 positions match TRBD2. V was pared by 0 bases and J by 6 bases, with 8 bases of the junction left unmatched. CDR3 length equals 15 residues. Germline assignment: CDR1 PRHDT and CDR2 FYEKMQ (reference sequence). CDR3 coding DNA: TGTGCCAGCAGCTTAGGGGAGTTTAGGGAGGGCGAGCAGTACTTC. It is translated as CASSLGEFREGEQYF.

The chain is built from TRBV19 and TRBJ1-1; 8 bases map to TRBD1. The germline V gene has CDR1 LNHDA and CDR2 SQIVND (reference sequence). The CDR3 runs to 16 residues. With V trimmed by 1 base and J by 2 bases, 6 bases remained unmatched. CDR3 in DNA: TGTGCCAGTAGTATAGGGGCGGACAGGGCAAACACTGAAGCTTTCTTT. Protein product: CASSIGADRANTEAFF.

The V gene is TRBV7-2, the J gene TRBJ2-1, with 9 nucleotides matching TRBD1. J lost 8 bases, V lost 2 bases, and 4 bases had no gene match. This CDR3 has 14 amino acids. Germline V gives CDR1 SGHTA, CDR2 FQGNSA. In DNA, the CDR3 is TGTGCCAGCAGCTTACGACAGGGGGGCGATGAGCAGTTCTTC. As protein: CASSLRQGGDEQFF.

The V and J genes are TRBV5-5 and TRBJ1-1; D perhaps matches TRBD1 (6 bases). CDR3 length: 15 amino acids. Germline lookup yields CDR1 SGHKS and CDR2 YYEKEE (reference sequence). Trimming pared 4 bases from V and 2 bases from J, leaving 15 bases between. CDR3 region: CASSGSGGLNTEAFF. DNA of the CDR3: TGTGCCAGCAGCGGGAGTGGGGGCCTAAACACTGAAGCTTTCTTT.

The chain recombines TRBV21-1 with TRBJ2-7; the D call TRBD2 from the table was never checked on the DNA. TRBV21-1 is labeled a pseudogene. This CDR3 has 16 amino acids. CDR3 bases: TGTGCCAGCAGCAAAGTCTGTGAGCCTATAACCTACGAGCAGTACGTC. Residues: CASSKVCEPITYEQYV.

In its sample, this clone was seen a few times. This sequence joins TRBV4-1 and TRBJ2-1; TRBD2 aligns across 12 bases. The CDR3 runs 17 residues. Trimming at V came to 4 bases and at J to 0 bases, leaving 4 bases not matched to a gene. Per germline, CDR1 MGHRA and CDR2 YSYEKL. CDR3 region: CASSPLAGGRSYNEQFF. DNA of the CDR3: TGCGCCAGCAGCCCACTAGCGGGGGGCCGCTCCTACAATGAGCAGTTCTTC.

The chain links TRBV18 to TRBJ1-6; D gene unclear. This CDR3 is 19 amino acids long. V gave up 1 base and J gave up 0 bases, with 16 bases separating them. Per the germline V gene, CDR1 is KGHSH and CDR2 is LQKENI. The CDR3 is CASSPLAAAPSSYNSPLHF. CDR3 DNA sequence: TGTGCCAGCTCACCACTTGCGGCCGCACCCAGCTCCTATAATTCACCCCTCCACTTT.

This clone was picked up one time. This chain uses TRBV7-8 with TRBJ1-2; no reliable D call. Germline V gene data show CDR1 as SGHVS and CDR2 as FQNEAQ. This CDR3 is built from 12 residues. V lost 5 bases and J lost 6, with 10 bases in between. CDR3 nucleotide sequence: TGTGCCAGCAGCCGGTACAACGATGGCTACACCTTC. Residues: CASSRYNDGYTF.

The rearrangement uses TRBV29-1 and TRBJ2-2; maybe TRBD1 (6 bases). Per the germline V gene, CDR1 is SQVTM and CDR2 is ANQGSEA. Trimming stripped 6 bases from V and 1 base from J, with 6 bases between. This CDR3 contains 12 residues. CDR3 DNA: TGCAGCGTACAGGGGAACACCGGGGAGCTGTTTTTT. Residues: CSVQGNTGELFF.

V usage is TRBV15 and J usage is TRBJ1-2; D uncertain. Germline V gene sequence: CDR1 LNHNV, CDR2 YYDKDF (reference sequence). This CDR3 region has 15 residues. Trimming shortened V by 0 bases and J by 7 bases, and 15 bases separated the two germline ends. The CDR3 spells CATSRDPHRASGYTF. The CDR3 nucleotides are TGTGCCACCAGCAGAGATCCCCACCGAGCCAGTGGCTACACCTTC.

The chain carries TRBV20-1 and TRBJ2-1, with D perhaps TRBD1 or TRBD2 (5 bases each). Germline CDR1 reads DFQATT; CDR2 reads SNEGSKA (reference sequence). The CDR3 runs to 10 residues. V lost 6 bases and J lost 11, with 11 bases in between. In DNA form, the CDR3 reads TGCAGTGCCTCAGAGGGGAAGCAGTTCTTC. Protein sequence: CSASEGKQFF.

The chain uses TRBV5-4 and TRBJ2-3, with a possible D match to TRBD2 (7 bases). Trimming took off 2 bases at V and 3 bases at J, with 16 bases between the two ends. The CDR3 is 16 amino acids. Germline assignment: CDR1 SGHNT and CDR2 YYREEE (reference sequence). The CDR3 loop is CASSFSAGAGTDTQYF. The CDR3 DNA follows: TGTGCCAGCAGCTTCTCGGCGGGGGCAGGTACAGATACGCAGTATTTT.

The V call is TRBV10-3, the J call TRBJ1-5; possibly TRBD1 for D (6 bases). CDR1 and CDR2 (germline): ENHRY, SYGVKD. The CDR3 extends over 13 amino acids. V lost 8 bases and J 1 base, leaving 9 bases between the germline ends. The CDR3 DNA reads as TGTGCCATCGGGGGGGCGAGCAATCAGCCCCAGCATTTT. Protein: CAIGGASNQPQHF.

This clone was detected only a few times. The chain links TRBV9 to TRBJ2-3; a possible D gene is TRBD1 (7 bases). CDR3 size: 17 residues. Germline V gene lookup returns CDR1 SGDLS and CDR2 YYNGEE. The V end lost 3 bases, the J end lost 2 bases, and 19 bases lay between the germline ends. The CDR3 protein is CASSAGPAGQNTDTQYF. The CDR3 coding sequence is TGTGCCAGCAGCGCAGGCCCGGCGGGACAGAACACAGATACGCAGTATTTT. Based on the CDR3 plus reference TRBV9 and TRBJ2-3, the full variable domain is DSGVTQTPKHLITATGQRVTLRCSPRSGDLSVYWYQQSLDQGLQFLIQYYNGEERAKGNILERFSAQQFPDLHSELNLSSLELGDSALYFCASSAGPAGQNTDTQYFGPGTRLTVL.

V usage is TRBV19 and J usage is TRBJ2-7; unclear D gene. Germline CDR1 is LNHDA and CDR2 is SQIVND (reference sequence). V was pared by 3 bases and J by 4 bases, with 13 bases between. The CDR3 is 14 residues long. In nucleotides, the CDR3 is TGTGCCAGTAGTATTCATGAGGAAGCATACGAGCAGTACTTC. Protein: CASSIHEEAYEQYF.

This clone was seen once. The chain combines TRBV5-8 with TRBJ2-7; no definite D call. This CDR3 is 13 amino acids long. Germline lookup yields CDR1 SGHTS and CDR2 YDEGEE. The germline V and J ends were trimmed by 0 bases and 3 bases, with 7 bases remaining between them. The CDR3 is CASSLDLYYEQYF. CDR3 bases: TGTGCCAGCAGCTTGGACTTATACTACGAGCAGTACTTC.

The rearrangement joins TRBV7-2 to TRBJ1-1, with D perhaps TRBD1 (5 bases). The V gene lost 5 bases and the J gene lost 0 bases, with 22 bases spanning the gap. CDR3 length equals 18 residues. Germline V gene data show CDR1 as SGHTA and CDR2 as FQGNSA. In nucleotides, the CDR3 is TGTGCCAGCAGCCTTCGGCCCTATGTGAGGGACCTGAACACTGAAGCTTTCTTT. This encodes CASSLRPYVRDLNTEAFF.

The chain has TRBV9 and TRBJ2-6, with D uncertain. V lost 5 bases to trimming and J lost 0 bases, with 9 bases between them. Per germline, CDR1 SGDLS and CDR2 YYNGEE. The CDR3 extends over 15 amino acids. The CDR3 sequence: CASRLDISGANVLTF. The CDR3 DNA follows: TGTGCCAGCAGACTGGATATCTCTGGGGCCAACGTCCTGACTTTC.

This clone was counted between two and nine times. The V call is TRBV5-1, the J call TRBJ2-7; D is possibly TRBD1 (6 bases). The germline V gene encodes CDR1 SGHRS and CDR2 YFSETQ. This CDR3 is built from 13 residues. V gave up 7 bases and J gave up 4 bases, with 15 bases separating them. CDR3 region: CASSPRGPYEQYF. CDR3 sequence (DNA): TGCGCCAGCTCCCCCAGGGGACCTTACGAGCAGTACTTC.

V and J are TRBV6-2 or TRBV6-3 and TRBJ1-1; weak D call: TRBD1 (6 bases). This CDR3 has 13 residues. The germline V and J ends were trimmed by 4 bases and 11 bases, with 17 bases remaining between them. Germline lookup yields CDR1 MNHEY and CDR2 SVGEGT. The CDR3 spells CASSLGQGIGAFF. The CDR3 nucleotides are TGTGCCAGCAGTTTGGGGCAGGGGATTGGGGCTTTCTTT.

The rearrangement uses TRBV3-1 (or the pseudogene TRBV3-2) and TRBJ2-3; possibly TRBD2 for D (6 bases). Germline V gene data show CDR1 as LGHDT and CDR2 as YNNKEL (reference sequence). The CDR3 has 15 residues. With 5 bases removed from V and 5 bases from J, the gap between germline ends came to 17 bases. This CDR3 is CASSYIADPGDTQYF. CDR3 in DNA: TGTGCCAGCAGCTACATAGCGGACCCGGGAGATACGCAGTATTTT.